The source of this TCR beta chain is a study of cytomegalovirus exposure and HLA in healthy donors. Germline CDR1 MNHNS, CDR2 SASEGT. The J segment lost 7 bases and the V segment lost 8 bases, leaving 10 bases of the junction unmatched. This CDR3 has 13 residues. The data were produced by immunoSEQ multiplex PCR, yet TCRdb's version contains in-frame clones alone and is incomplete. Of 150,000 to 250,000 clones in the sample, approximately 80% were seen once. Material: PBMCs. J is TRBJ1-1 and V is TRBV6-1; 7 bases fit TRBD1. This TCR derives from a woman younger than 45 in good health and CMV-seropositive. The CDR3 DNA follows: TGTGCCAGCCATACGGGCTGGGACAGTGAAGCTTTCTTT. The encoded protein is CASHTGWDSEAFF.